Here is one T cell receptor beta chain with its context. This sample was taken from a study of T cell responses to AZD1222 COVID-19 vaccine. CDR1 and CDR2 (germline): MDHEN, SYDVKM. CDR3 length: 13 amino acids. V lost 6 bases and J 7 bases, leaving 10 bases between the germline ends. Clones were sequenced by immunoSEQ multiplex PCR, and TCRdb holds only the in-frame ones, with some missing. The sample lists some 140,000 clones; 84% were seen once. Sequenced here: peripheral blood, sampled on day 0 of AZD1222 vaccination. This chain connects TRBV28 to TRBJ1-6; no clear D gene. The sequence derives from an adult in good health. The DNA for the CDR3 is TGTGCCAGCAGGGCCTTTTTGAATTCACCCCTCCACTTT. Translated, it gives CASRAFLNSPLHF.